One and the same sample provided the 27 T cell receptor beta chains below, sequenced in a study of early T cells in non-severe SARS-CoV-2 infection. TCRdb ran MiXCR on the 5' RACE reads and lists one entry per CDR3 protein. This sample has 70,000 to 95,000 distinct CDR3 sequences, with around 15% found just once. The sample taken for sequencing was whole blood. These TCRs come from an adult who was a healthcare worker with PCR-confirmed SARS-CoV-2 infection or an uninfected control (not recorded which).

Here the CDR3 DNA reads TGTGCCAGCAGCTTCGGGGACAGGGTGGGCGCAGATACGCAGTATTTT. Protein: CASSFGDRVGADTQYF. V gene TRBV7-2 combines with J gene TRBJ2-3, with 9 bases identical to TRBD1. After removal of 3 bases from V and 4 bases from J, the junction contained 8 bases not matched to a gene. CDR3 length equals 16 residues. Germline V gene sequence: CDR1 SGHTA, CDR2 FQGNSA.

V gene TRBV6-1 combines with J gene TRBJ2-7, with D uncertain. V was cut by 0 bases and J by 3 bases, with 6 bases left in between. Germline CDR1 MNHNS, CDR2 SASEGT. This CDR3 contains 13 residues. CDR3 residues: CASSEAHDYEQYV. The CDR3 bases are TGTGCCAGCAGTGAAGCCCACGACTACGAGCAGTACGTC.

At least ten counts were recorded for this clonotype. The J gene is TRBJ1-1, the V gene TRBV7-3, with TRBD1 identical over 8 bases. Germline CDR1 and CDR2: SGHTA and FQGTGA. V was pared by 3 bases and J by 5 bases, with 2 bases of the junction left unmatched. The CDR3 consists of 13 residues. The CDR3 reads CASSFNRGTEAFF. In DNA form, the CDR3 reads TGTGCCAGCAGCTTCAACAGGGGGACTGAAGCTTTCTTT. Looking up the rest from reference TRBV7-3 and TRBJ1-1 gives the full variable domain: GAGVSQTPSNKVTEKGKYVELRCDPISGHTALYWYRQSLGQGPEFLIYFQGTGAADDSGLPNDRFFAVRPEGSVSTLKIQRTERGDSAVYLCASSFNRGTEAFFGQGTRLTVV.

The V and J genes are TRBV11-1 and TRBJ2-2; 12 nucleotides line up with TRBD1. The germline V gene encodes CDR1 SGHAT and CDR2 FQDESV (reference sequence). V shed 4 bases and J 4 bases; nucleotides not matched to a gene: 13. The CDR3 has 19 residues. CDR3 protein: CASSSPDRDRGLGTGELFF. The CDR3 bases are TGTGCCAGCAGCTCTCCCGACCGGGACAGGGGGCTTGGCACCGGGGAGCTGTTTTTT.

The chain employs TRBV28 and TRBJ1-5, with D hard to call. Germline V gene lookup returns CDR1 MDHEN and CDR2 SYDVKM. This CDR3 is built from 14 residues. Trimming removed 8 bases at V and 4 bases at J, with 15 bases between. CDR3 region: CASSKPSTNQPQHF. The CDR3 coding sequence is TGTGCCAGCTCAAAACCCTCCACGAATCAGCCCCAGCATTTT.

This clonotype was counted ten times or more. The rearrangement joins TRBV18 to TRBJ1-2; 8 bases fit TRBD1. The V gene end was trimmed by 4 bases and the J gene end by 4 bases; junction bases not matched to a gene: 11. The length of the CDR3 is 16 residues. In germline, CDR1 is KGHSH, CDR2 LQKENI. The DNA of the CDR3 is TGTGCCAGCTCACGATCATCAGGGGGCGAGGGCTATGGCTACACCTTC. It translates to CASSRSSGGEGYGYTF.

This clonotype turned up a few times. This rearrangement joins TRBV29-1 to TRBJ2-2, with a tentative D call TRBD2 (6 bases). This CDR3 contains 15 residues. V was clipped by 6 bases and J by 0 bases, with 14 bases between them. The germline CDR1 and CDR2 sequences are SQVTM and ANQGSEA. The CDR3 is CSVIAGPANTGELFF. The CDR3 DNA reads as TGCAGCGTGATCGCGGGACCGGCGAACACCGGGGAGCTGTTTTTT.

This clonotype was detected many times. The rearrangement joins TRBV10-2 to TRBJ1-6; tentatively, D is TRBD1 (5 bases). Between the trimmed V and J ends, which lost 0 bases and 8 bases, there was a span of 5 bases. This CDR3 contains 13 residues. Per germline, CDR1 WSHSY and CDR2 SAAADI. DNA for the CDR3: TGCGCCAGCAGTGAGTCGGGGGATTCACCCCTCCACTTT. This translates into CASSESGDSPLHF.

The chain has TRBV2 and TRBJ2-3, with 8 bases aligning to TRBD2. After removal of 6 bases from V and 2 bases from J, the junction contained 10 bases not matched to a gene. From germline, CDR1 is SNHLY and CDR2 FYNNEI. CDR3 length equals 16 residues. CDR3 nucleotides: TGTGCCAGCAGGTCCCTGAGCGGGGGAGACACAGATACGCAGTATTTT. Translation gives CASRSLSGGDTDTQYF.

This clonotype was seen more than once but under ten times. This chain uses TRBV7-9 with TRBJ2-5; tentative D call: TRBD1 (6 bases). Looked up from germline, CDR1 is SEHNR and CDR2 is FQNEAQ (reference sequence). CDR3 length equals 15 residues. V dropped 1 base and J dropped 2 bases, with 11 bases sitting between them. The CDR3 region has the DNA TGTGCCAGCAGCTTAGTCGCGAGGGGGCAAGAGACCCAGTACTTC. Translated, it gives CASSLVARGQETQYF. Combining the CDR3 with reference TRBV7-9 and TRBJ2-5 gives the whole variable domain DTGVSQNPRHKITKRGQNVTFRCDPISEHNRLYWYRQTLGQGPEFLTYFQNEAQLEKSRLLSDRFSAERPKGSFSTLEIQRTEQGDSAMYLCASSLVARGQETQYFGPGTRLLVL.

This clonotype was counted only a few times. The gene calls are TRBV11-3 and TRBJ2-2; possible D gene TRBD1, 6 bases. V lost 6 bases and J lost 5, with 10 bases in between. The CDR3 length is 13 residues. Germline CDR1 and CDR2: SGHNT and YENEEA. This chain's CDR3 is CASSPQGTGELFF. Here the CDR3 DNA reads TGTGCCAGCAGTCCCCAGGGGACCGGGGAGCTGTTTTTT.

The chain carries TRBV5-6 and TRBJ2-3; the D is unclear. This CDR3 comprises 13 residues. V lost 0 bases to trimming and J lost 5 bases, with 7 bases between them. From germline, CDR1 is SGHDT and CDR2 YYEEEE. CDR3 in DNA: TGTGCCAGCAGCTTGGCATCTGGAGATACGCAGTATTTT. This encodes CASSLASGDTQYF. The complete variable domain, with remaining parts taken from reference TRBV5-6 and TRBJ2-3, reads DAGVTQSPTHLIKTRGQQVTLRCSPKSGHDTVSWYQQALGQGPQFIFQYYEEEERQRGNFPDRFSGHQFPNYSSELNVNALLLGDSALYLCASSLASGDTQYFGPGTRLTVL.

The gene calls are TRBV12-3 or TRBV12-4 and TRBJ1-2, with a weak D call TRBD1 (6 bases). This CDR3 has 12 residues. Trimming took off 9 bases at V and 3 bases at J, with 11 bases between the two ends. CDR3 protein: CARKDSHYGYTF. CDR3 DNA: TGTGCCAGGAAGGACAGTCACTATGGCTACACCTTC.

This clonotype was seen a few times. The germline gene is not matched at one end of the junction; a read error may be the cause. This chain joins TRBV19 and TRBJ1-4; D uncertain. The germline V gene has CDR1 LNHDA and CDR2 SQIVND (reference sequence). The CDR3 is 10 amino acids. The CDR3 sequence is CASGVVQLDF. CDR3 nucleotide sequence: TGTGCCAGCGGGGTTGTTCAGCTAGATTTT.

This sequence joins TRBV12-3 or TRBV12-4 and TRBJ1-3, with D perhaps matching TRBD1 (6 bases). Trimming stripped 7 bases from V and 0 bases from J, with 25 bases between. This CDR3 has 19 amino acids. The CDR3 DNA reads TGTGCCAGCACGGGGCCGCCAGGGGACCTCACACTCTCTGGAAACACCATATATTTT. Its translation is CASTGPPGDLTLSGNTIYF.

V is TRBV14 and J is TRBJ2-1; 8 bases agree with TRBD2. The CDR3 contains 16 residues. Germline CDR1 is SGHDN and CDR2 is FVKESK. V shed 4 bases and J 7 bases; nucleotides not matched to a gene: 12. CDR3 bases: TGTGCCAGCAGCCCCGTCGATAGCGGGGTAGGGAATGAGCAGTTCTTC. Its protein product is CASSPVDSGVGNEQFF.

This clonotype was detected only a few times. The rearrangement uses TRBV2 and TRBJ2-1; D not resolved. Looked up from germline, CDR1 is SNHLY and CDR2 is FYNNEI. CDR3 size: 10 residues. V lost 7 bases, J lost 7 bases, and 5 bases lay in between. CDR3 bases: TGTGCCAGCACCCAGAATGAGCAGTTCTTC. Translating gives CASTQNEQFF.

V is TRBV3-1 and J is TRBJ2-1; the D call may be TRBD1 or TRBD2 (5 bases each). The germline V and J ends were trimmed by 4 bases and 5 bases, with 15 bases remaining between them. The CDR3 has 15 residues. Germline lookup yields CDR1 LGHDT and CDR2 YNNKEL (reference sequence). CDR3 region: CASSRFVRGDNEQFF. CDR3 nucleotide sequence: TGTGCCAGCAGCCGATTTGTACGGGGCGACAATGAGCAGTTCTTC.

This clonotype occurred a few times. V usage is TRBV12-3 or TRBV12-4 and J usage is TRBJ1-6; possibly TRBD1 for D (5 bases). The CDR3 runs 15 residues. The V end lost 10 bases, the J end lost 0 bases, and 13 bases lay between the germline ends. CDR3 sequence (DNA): TGTGCCATCTACAACAGGAGCTCCTATAATTCACCCCTCCACTTT. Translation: CAIYNRSSYNSPLHF.

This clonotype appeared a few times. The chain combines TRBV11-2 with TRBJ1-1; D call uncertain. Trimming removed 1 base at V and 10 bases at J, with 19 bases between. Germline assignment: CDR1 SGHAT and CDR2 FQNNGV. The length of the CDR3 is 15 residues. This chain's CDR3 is CASSLVRGRRAGAFF. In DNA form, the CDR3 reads TGTGCCAGCAGCTTAGTTCGGGGTAGGAGGGCAGGAGCTTTCTTT.

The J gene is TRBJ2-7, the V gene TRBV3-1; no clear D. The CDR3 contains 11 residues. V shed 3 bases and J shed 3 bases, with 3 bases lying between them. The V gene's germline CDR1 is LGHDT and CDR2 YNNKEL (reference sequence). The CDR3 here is CASSQDYEQYV. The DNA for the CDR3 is TGTGCCAGCAGCCAGGACTACGAGCAGTACGTC.

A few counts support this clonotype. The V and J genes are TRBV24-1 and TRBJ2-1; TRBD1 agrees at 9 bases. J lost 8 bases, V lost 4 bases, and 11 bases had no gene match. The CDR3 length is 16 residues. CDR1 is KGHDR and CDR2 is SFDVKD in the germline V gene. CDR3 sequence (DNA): TGTGCCACCAGTGACCGAGGGACAGGGATTAGAGATGAGCAGTTCTTC. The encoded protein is CATSDRGTGIRDEQFF.

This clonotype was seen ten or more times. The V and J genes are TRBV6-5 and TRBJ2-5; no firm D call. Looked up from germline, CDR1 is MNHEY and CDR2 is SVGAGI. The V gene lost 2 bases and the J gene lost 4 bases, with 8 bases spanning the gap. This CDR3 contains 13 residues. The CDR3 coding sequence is TGTGCCAGCAGTTACAGGACGGGAGAGACCCAGTACTTC. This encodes CASSYRTGETQYF.

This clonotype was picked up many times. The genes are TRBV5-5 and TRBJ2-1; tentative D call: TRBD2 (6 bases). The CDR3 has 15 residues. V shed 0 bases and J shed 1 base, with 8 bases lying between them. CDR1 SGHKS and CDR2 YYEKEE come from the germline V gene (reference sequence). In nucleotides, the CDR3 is TGTGCCAGCAGCTTGGTGGGGGGATCCTACAATGAGCAGTTCTTC. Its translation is CASSLVGGSYNEQFF.

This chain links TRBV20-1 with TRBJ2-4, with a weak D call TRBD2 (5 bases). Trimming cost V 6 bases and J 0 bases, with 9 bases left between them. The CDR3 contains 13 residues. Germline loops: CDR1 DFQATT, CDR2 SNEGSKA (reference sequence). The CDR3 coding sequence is TGCAGTGCCGGGGTCGGAGCCAAAAACATTCAGTACTTC. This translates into CSAGVGAKNIQYF.

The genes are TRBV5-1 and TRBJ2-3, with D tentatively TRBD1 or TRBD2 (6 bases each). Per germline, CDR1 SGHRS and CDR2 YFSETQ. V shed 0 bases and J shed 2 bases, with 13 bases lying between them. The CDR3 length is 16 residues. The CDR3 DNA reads TGCGCCAGCAGCTTGGGGCAAGGGGGGCCCACAGATACGCAGTATTTT. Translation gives CASSLGQGGPTDTQYF.

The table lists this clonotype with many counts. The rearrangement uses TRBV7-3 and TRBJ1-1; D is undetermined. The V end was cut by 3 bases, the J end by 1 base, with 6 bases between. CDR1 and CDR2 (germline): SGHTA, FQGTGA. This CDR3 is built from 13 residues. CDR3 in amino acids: CASSFTANTEAFF. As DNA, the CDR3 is TGTGCCAGCAGCTTTACAGCGAACACTGAAGCTTTCTTT.